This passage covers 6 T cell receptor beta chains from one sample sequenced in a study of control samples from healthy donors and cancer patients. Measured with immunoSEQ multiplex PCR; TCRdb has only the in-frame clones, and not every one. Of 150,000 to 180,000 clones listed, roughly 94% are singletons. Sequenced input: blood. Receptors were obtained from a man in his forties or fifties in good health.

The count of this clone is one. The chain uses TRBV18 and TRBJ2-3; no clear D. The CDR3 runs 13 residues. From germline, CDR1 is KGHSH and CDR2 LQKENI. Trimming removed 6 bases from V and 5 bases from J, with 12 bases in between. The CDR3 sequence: CASSRGDGDTQYF. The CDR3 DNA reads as TGTGCCAGCTCTCGTGGGGATGGAGATACGCAGTATTTT.

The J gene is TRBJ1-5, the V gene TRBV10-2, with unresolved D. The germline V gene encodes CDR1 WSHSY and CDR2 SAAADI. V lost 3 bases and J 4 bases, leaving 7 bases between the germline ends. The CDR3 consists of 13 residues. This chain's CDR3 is CASSDLMNQPQHF. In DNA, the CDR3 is TGCGCCAGCAGTGATCTCATGAATCAGCCCCAGCATTTT.

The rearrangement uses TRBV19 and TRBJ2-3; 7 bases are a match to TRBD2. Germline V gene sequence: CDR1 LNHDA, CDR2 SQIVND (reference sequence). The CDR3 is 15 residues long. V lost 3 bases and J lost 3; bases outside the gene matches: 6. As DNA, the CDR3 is TGTGCCAGTAGTATTAAGCGGGGCCCGACAGATACGCAGTATTTT. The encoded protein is CASSIKRGPTDTQYF.

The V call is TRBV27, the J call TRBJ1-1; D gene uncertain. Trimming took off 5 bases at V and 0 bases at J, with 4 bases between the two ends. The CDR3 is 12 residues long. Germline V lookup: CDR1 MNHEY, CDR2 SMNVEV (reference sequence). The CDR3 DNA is TGTGCCAGCAGTGGGATGAACACTGAAGCTTTCTTT. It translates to CASSGMNTEAFF.

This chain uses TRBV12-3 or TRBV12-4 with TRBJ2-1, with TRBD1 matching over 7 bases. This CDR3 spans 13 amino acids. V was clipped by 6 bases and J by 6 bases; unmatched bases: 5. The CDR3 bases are TGTGCCAGCAGCCCGGGACAGCCCAATGAGCAGTTCTTC. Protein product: CASSPGQPNEQFF.

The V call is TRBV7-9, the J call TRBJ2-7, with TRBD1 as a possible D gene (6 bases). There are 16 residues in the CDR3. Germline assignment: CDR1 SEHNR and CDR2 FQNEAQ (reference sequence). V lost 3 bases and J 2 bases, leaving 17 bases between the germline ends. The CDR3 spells CASSFPQGPTTYEQYF. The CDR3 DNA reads TGTGCCAGCAGCTTCCCCCAGGGGCCGACGACCTACGAGCAGTACTTC.